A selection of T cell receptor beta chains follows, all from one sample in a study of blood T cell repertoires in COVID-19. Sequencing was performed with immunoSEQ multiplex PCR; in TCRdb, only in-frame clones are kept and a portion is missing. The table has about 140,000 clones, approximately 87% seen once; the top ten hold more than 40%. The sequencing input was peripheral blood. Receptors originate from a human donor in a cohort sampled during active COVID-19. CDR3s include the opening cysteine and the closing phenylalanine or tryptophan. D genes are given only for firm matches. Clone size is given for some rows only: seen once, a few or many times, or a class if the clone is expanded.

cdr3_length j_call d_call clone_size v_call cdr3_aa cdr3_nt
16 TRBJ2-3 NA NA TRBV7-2 CASSPPRQLSTDTQYF TGTGCCAGCAGCCCCCCTCGACAGTTAAGTACAGATACGCAGTATTTT
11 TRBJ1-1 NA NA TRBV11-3 CASSFQTEAFF TGTGCCAGCAGCTTCCAAACTGAAGCTTTCTTT
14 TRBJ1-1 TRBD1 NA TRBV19 CASGDRGLNTEAFF TGTGCCAGCGGGGACAGGGGGCTTAACACTGAAGCTTTCTTT
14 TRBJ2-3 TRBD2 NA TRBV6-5 CASRTSGGTDTQYF TGTGCCAGCCGCACTAGCGGGGGCACAGATACGCAGTATTTT
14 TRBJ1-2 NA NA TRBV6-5 CASSYSSSGLGYTF TGTGCCAGCAGTTACTCGAGTAGTGGGCTCGGCTACACCTTC
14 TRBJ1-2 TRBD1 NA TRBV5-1 CASSLGQGARGYTF TGCGCCAGCAGCTTGGGACAGGGGGCGCGTGGCTACACCTTC
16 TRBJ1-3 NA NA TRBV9 CASTPDTGTRGNTIYF TGTGCCAGCACACCTGATACAGGGACCCGTGGAAACACCATATATTTT
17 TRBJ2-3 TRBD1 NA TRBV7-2 CASSFVPGQGSTDTQYF TGTGCCAGCAGCTTCGTCCCGGGACAGGGGAGCACAGATACGCAGTATTTT
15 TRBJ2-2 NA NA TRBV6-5 CASDKNSANTGELFF TGTGCCAGCGACAAAAACTCTGCGAACACCGGGGAGCTGTTTTTT
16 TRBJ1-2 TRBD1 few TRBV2 CASSEGQGAQIYGYTF TGTGCCAGCAGTGAGGGACAGGGGGCGCAAATCTATGGCTACACCTTC
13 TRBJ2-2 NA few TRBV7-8 CASSPEFPGELFF TGTGCCAGCAGCCCCGAGTTCCCCGGGGAGCTGTTTTTT
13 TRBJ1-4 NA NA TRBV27 CASSFAGDEKLFF TGTGCCAGCAGTTTTGCAGGGGATGAAAAACTGTTTTTT
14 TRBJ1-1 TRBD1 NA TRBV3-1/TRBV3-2 CASSIRQGKTEAFF TGTGCCAGCAGCATCAGACAGGGTAAAACTGAAGCTTTCTTT
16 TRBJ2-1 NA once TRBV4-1 CASSPEIADSYNEQFF TGCGCCAGCAGCCCCGAAATAGCGGACTCCTACAATGAGCAGTTCTTC
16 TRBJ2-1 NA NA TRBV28 CASSAPGRDSYNEQFF TGTGCCAGCAGTGCGCCGGGCCGGGACTCCTACAATGAGCAGTTCTTC
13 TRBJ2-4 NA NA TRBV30 CAWRILPQATLYF TGTGCCTGGAGAATATTGCCCCAGGCTACGTTGTACTTC
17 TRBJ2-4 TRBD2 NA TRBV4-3 CASSHGLAGGLKNIQYF TGCGCCAGCAGCCACGGACTAGCGGGGGGGCTTAAAAACATTCAGTACTTC
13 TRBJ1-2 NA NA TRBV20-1 CSASQGLNYGYTF TGCAGTGCTAGTCAGGGCCTAAACTATGGCTACACCTTC
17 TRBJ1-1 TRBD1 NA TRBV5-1 CASSLERTGDMGAEAFF TGCGCCAGCAGCTTGGAAAGGACAGGGGACATGGGAGCTGAAGCTTTCTTT
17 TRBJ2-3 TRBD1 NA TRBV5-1 CASSTGSGTGTTDTQYF TGCGCCAGCAGCACTGGGTCAGGGACAGGGACCACAGATACGCAGTATTTT
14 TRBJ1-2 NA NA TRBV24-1 CATSDFPGSSGYTF TGTGCCACCAGTGATTTCCCAGGGTCGAGTGGCTACACCTTC
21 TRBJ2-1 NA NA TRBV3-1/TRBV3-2 CASSQAGSAPPRCLTPDEQFF TGTGCCAGCAGCCAGGCGGGGTCGGCCCCCCCTCGGTGTCTTACACCAGATGAGCAGTTCTTC
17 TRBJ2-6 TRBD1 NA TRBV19 CASTLRDRGSGANVLTF TGTGCCAGTACCCTCCGGGACAGGGGGTCCGGGGCCAACGTCCTGACTTTC
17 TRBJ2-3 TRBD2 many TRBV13 CASSPRGLAETTDTQYF TGTGCCAGCAGCCCACGTGGTCTAGCGGAAACCACAGATACGCAGTATTTT
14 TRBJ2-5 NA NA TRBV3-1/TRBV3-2 CASSQNSGQETQYF TGTGCCAGCAGCCAGAATAGCGGCCAAGAGACCCAGTACTTC
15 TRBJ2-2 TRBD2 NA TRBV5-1 CASRVLAGGTGELFF TGCGCCAGCAGGGTACTAGCGGGGGGCACCGGGGAGCTGTTTTTT
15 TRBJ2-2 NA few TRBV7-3 CASSPILASSGELFF TGTGCCAGCAGCCCTATATTAGCTAGTTCCGGGGAGCTGTTTTTT
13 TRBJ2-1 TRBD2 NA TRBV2 CASRERGYNEQFF TGTGCCAGCAGGGAGCGGGGCTACAATGAGCAGTTCTTC
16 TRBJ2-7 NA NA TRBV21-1 CASSSIGQSSTYEQYF TGTGCCAGCAGCAGTATAGGACAGTCCAGTACCTACGAGCAGTACTTC
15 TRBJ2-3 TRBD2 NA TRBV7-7 CASSPGTSRTDTQYF TGTGCCAGCAGCCCCGGGACTAGTAGGACAGATACGCAGTATTTT
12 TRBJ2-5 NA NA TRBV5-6 CASSWQKETQYF TGTGCCAGCAGCTGGCAGAAAGAGACCCAGTACTTC
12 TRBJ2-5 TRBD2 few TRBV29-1 CSVKTSGETQYF TGCAGCGTCAAGACTAGCGGGGAGACCCAGTACTTC